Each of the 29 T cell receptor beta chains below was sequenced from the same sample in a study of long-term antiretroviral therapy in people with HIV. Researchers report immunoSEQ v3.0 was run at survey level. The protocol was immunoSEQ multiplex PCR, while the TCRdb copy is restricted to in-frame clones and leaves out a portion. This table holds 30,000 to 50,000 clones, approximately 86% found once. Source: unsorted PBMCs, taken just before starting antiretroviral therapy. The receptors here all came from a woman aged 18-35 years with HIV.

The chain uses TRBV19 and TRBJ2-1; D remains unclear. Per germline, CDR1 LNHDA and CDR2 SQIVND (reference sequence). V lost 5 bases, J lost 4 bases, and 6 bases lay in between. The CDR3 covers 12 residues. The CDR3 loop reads CASSLSYNEQFF. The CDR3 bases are TGTGCCAGTAGTCTCAGTTACAATGAGCAGTTCTTC. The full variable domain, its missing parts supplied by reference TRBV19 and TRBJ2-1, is DGGITQSPKYLFRKEGQNVTLSCEQNLNHDAMYWYRQDPGQGLRLIYYSQIVNDFQKGDIAEGYSVSREKKESFPLTVTSAQKNPTAFYLCASSLSYNEQFFGPGTRLTVL.

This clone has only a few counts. The CDR3 loop is CASSTDRGWGANEKLFF. The CDR3, as DNA: TGTGCCAGTAGTACGGACAGGGGCTGGGGAGCTAATGAAAAACTGTTTTTT. The rearrangement uses TRBV19 and TRBJ1-4; 9 bases align to TRBD1. The V segment lost 4 bases and the J segment 3 bases; nucleotides outside the gene matches: 9. From germline, CDR1 is LNHDA and CDR2 SQIVND (reference sequence). This CDR3 spans 17 amino acids.

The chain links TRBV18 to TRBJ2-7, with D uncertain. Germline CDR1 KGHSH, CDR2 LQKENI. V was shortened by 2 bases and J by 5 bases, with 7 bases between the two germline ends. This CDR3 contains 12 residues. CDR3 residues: CASSPLSDEQYF. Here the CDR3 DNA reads TGTGCCAGCTCACCATTGAGTGACGAGCAGTACTTC.

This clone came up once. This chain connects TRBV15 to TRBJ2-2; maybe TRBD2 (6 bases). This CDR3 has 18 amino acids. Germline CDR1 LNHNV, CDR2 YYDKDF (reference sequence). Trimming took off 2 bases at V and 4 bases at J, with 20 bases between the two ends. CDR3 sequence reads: CATSRFIRLSGGTGELFF. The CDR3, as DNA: TGTGCCACCAGCAGATTCATACGACTTTCCGGGGGCACCGGGGAGCTGTTTTTT.

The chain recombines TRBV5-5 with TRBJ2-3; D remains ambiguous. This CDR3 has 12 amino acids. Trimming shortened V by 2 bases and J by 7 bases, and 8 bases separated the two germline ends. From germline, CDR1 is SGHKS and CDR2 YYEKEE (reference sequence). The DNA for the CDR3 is TGTGCCAGCAGCTTCCGACCTAATACGCAGTATTTT. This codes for CASSFRPNTQYF.

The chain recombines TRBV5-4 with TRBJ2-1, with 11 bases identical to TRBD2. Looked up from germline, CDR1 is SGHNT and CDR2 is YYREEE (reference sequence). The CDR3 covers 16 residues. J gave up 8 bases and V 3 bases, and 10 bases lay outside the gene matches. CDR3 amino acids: CASSYLSGRVGYEQFF. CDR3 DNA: TGTGCCAGCAGCTACCTTAGCGGGAGGGTGGGGTATGAGCAGTTCTTC. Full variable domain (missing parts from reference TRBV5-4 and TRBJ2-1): ETGVTQSPTHLIKTRGQQVTLRCSSQSGHNTVSWYQQALGQGPQFIFQYYREEENGRGNFPPRFSGLQFPNYSSELNVNALELDDSALYLCASSYLSGRVGYEQFFGPGTRLTVL.

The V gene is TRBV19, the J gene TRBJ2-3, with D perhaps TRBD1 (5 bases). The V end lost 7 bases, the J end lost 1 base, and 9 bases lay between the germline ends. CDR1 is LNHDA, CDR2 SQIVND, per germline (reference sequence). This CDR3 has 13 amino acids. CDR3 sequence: CASNLGGTDTQYF. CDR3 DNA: TGTGCCAGTAATCTAGGGGGCACAGATACGCAGTATTTT.

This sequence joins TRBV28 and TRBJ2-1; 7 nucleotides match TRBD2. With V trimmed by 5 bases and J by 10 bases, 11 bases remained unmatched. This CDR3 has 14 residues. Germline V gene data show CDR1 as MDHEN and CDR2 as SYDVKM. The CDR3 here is CASSPHGREGEQFF. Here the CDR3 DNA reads TGTGCCAGCAGTCCCCATGGGAGGGAGGGCGAGCAGTTCTTC.

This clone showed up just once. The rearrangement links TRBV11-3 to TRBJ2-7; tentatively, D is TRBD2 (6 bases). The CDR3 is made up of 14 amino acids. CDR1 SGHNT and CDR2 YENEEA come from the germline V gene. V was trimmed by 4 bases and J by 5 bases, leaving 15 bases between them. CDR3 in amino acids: CASSSSGFLDEQYF. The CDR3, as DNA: TGTGCCAGCAGCTCGAGCGGGTTCTTAGACGAGCAGTACTTC.

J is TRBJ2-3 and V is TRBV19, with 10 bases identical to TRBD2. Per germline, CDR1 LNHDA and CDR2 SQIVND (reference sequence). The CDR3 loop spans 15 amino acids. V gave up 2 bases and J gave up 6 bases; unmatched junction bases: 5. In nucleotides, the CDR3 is TGTGCCAGTAGTATATCTCTAGCGGGAGTTGATACGCAGTATTTT. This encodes CASSISLAGVDTQYF.

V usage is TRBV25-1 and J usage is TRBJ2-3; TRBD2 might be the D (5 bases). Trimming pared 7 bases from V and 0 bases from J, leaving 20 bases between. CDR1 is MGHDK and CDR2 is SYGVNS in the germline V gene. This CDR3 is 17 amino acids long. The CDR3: CASNPAGVSSSTDTQYF. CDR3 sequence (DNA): TGTGCCAGCAACCCGGCCGGGGTTTCCTCTAGCACAGATACGCAGTATTTT.

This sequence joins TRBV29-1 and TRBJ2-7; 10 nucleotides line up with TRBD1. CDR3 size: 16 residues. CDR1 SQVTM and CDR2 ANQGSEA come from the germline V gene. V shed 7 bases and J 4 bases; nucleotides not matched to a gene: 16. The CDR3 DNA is TGCAGCGCATCGGTCCCGGGACAGGGGTTTAGATACGAGCAGTACTTC. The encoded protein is CSASVPGQGFRYEQYF.

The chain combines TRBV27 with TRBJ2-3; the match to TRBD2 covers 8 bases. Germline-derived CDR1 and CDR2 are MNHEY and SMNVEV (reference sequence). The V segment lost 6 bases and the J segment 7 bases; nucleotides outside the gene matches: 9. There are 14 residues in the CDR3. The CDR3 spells CASSPSSGQNTQYF. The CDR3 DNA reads TGTGCCAGCAGCCCTTCTAGCGGGCAAAATACGCAGTATTTT.

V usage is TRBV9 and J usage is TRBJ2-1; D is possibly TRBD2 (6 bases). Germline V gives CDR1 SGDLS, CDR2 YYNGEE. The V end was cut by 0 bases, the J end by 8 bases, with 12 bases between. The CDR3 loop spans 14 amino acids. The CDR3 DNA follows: TGTGCCAGCAGCGTAGGGGGTGGGGGGTATGAGCAGTTCTTC. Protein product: CASSVGGGGYEQFF. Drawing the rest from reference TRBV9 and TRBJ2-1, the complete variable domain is DSGVTQTPKHLITATGQRVTLRCSPRSGDLSVYWYQQSLDQGLQFLIQYYNGEERAKGNILERFSAQQFPDLHSELNLSSLELGDSALYFCASSVGGGGYEQFFGPGTRLTVL.

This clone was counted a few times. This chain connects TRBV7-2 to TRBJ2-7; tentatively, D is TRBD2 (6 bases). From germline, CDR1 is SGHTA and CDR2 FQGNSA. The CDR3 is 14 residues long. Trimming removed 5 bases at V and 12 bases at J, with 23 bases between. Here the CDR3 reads CASSQGAGKPPRYF. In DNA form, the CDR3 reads TGTGCCAGCAGCCAAGGGGCGGGAAAACCCCCGAGGTACTTC.

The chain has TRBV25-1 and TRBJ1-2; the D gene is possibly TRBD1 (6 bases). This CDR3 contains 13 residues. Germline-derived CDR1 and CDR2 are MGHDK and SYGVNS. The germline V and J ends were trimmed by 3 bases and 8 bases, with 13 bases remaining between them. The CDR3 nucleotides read TGTGCCAGCAGTGACGAGATAGGGGGAGGCTACACCTTC. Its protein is CASSDEIGGGYTF.

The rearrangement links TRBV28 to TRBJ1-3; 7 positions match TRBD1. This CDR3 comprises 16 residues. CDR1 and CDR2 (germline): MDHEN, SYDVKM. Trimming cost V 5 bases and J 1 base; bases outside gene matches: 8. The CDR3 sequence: CASSQKTGRSGNTIYF. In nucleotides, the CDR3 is TGTGCCAGCAGTCAGAAGACAGGGAGGTCTGGAAACACCATATATTTT.

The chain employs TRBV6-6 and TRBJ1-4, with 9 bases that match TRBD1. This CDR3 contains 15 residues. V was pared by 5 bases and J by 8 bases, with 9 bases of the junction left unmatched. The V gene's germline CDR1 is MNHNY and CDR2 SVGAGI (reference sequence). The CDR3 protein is CASSISGTGNEKLFF. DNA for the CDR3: TGTGCCAGCAGTATATCCGGGACAGGGAACGAAAAACTGTTTTTT.

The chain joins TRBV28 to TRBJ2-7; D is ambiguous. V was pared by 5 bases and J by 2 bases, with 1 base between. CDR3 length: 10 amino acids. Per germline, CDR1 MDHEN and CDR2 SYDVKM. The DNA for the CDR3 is TGTGCCAGCAGTGCCTACGAGCAGTACTTC. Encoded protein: CASSAYEQYF. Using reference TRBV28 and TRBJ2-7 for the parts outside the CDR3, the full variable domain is DVKVTQSSRYLVKRTGEKVFLECVQDMDHENMFWYRQDPGLGLRLIYFSYDVKMKEKGDIPEGYSVSREKKERFSLILESASTNQTSMYLCASSAYEQYFGPGTRLTVT.

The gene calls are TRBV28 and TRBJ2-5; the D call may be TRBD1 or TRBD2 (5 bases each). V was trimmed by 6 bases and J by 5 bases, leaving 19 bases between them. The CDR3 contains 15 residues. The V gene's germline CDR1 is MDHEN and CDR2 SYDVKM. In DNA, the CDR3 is TGTGCCAGCAGCCAATCCGAGGGACGCTGGGAGACCCAGTACTTC. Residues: CASSQSEGRWETQYF.

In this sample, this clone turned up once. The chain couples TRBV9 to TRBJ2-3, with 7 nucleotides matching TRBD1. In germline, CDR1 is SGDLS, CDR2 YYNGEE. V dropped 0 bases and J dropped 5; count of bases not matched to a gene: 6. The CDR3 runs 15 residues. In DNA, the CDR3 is TGTGCCAGCAGCGTAGTAGGGACAGTGCAAGATACGCAGTATTTT. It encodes CASSVVGTVQDTQYF.

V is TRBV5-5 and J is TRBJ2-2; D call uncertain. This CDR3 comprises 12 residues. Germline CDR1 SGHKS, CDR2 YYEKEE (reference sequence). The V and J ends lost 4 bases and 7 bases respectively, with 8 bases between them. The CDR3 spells CASSPGFGELFF. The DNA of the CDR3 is TGTGCCAGCAGCCCCGGGTTCGGGGAGCTGTTTTTT.

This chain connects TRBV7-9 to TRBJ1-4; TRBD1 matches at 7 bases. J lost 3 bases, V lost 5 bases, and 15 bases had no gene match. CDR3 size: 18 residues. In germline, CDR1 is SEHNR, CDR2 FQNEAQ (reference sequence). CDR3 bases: TGTGCCAGCAGCCCACAGGGGATTGGTAGGGTGCCTAATGAAAAACTGTTTTTT. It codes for CASSPQGIGRVPNEKLFF.

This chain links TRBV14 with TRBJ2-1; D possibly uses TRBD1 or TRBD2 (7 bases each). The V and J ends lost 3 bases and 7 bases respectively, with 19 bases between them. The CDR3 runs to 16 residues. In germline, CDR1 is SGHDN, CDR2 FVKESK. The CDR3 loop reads CASSQLLASRGNEQFF. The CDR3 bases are TGTGCCAGCAGCCAGTTACTAGCGAGCAGGGGGAATGAGCAGTTCTTC.

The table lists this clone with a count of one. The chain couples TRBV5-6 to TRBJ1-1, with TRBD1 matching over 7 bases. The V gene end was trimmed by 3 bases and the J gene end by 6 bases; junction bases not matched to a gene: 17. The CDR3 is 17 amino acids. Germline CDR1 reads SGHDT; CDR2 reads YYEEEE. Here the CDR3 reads CASSSLGRGGAMAEAFF. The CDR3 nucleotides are TGTGCCAGCAGCTCTCTTGGAAGAGGGGGCGCAATGGCTGAAGCTTTCTTT.

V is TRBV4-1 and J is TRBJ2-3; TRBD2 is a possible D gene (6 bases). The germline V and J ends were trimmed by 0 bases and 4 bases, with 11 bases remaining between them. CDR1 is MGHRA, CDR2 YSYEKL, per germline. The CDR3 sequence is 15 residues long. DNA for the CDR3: TGCGCCAGCAGCCAAGAGGAGGGAAAGGCAGATACGCAGTATTTT. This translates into CASSQEEGKADTQYF.

The CDR3 reads CASSLTRGGNYGYTF. CDR3 coding DNA: TGTGCCAGCAGTTTAACGCGAGGGGGCAACTATGGCTACACCTTC. This chain links TRBV27 with TRBJ1-2, with 7 nucleotides matching TRBD1. The length of the CDR3 is 15 residues. Unmatched junction bases numbered 5, after V lost 2 bases and J lost 2 bases. Per germline, CDR1 MNHEY and CDR2 SMNVEV (reference sequence).

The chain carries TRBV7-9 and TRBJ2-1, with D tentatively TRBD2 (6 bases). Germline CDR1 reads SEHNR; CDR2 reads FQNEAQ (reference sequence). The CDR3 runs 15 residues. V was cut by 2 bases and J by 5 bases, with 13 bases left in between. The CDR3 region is CASSLLRIADNEQFF. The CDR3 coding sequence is TGTGCCAGCAGCTTATTAAGAATAGCGGACAATGAGCAGTTCTTC.

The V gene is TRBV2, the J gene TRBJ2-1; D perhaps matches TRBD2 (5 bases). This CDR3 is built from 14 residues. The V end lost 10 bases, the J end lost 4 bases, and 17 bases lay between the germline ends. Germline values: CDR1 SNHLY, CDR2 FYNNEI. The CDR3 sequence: CANTRAPLYNEQFF. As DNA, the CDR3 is TGTGCCAACACGCGGGCTCCACTTTACAATGAGCAGTTCTTC.